This T cell receptor (beta chain) came from a study of blood T cell repertoires in COVID-19. Study summary: The study drew acute and convalescent COVID-19 samples from the United States, Italy and Spain. The analysed material was cDNA or gDNA that came from T cells, B-cell-depleted T cells, or PBMCs.

In the study's own analysis: Amplification of reference gene primers provided the estimated nucleated cell counts. Sequencing used immunoSEQ multiplex PCR; TCRdb keeps in-frame clones, though not all of them. V and J calls and clone size are copied from that table; D and trimming were computed from the DNA. The repertoire holds roughly 230,000 clones, with approximately 85% as singletons. The CDR3 has 16 residues. CDR1 and CDR2 from the germline V gene are ENHRY and SYGVKD. J gave up 6 bases and V 2 bases, and 6 bases lay outside the gene matches. This clone was observed once. The receptor was derived from a human donor in a cohort sampled during active COVID-19. The material sequenced was peripheral blood. This chain uses TRBV10-3 with TRBJ2-2; TRBD2 aligns across 10 bases. This CDR3 is CAISETSGGAAGELFF. The CDR3 DNA is TGTGCCATCAGTGAGACGAGCGGGGGGGCCGCCGGGGAGCTGTTTTTT.